In this sample, the clone carrying this TCR beta chain turned up a few times. TCRdb processed the RT-PCR reads anew with MiXCR; each CDR3 protein has one entry. The sample holds approximately 410,000 distinct CDR3 sequences, 16% seen once. This specimen comes from a study of patients and donors after allogeneic stem cell transplantation. The CDR3 covers 13 residues. The V gene end was trimmed by 4 bases and the J gene end by 12 bases; junction bases not matched to a gene: 8. The chain links TRBV12-3 or TRBV12-4 to TRBJ2-4, with 8 bases lining up with TRBD1. The sequence came from a human donor who was either an allogeneic HSCT recipient or a stem cell or donor lymphocyte infusion donor (not recorded which). It is not recorded whose cells these are; they may come from a transplant donor. Sequenced input: blood, either unsorted or a sorted T cell fraction (not recorded which). This CDR3 is CASSSSDREDQYF. CDR3 bases: TGTGCCAGCAGTTCCTCGGACAGGGAGGATCAGTACTTC.